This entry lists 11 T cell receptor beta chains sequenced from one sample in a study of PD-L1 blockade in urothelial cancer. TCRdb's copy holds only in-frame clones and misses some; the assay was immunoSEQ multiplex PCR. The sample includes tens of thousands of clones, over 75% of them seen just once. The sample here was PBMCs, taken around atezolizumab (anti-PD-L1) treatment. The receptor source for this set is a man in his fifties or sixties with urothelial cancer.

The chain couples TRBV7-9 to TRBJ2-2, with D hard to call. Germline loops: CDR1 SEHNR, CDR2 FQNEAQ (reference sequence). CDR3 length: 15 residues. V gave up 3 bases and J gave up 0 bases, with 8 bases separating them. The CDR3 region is CASSFSPSNTGELFF. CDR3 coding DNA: TGTGCCAGCAGCTTTAGCCCCTCGAACACCGGGGAGCTGTTTTTT.

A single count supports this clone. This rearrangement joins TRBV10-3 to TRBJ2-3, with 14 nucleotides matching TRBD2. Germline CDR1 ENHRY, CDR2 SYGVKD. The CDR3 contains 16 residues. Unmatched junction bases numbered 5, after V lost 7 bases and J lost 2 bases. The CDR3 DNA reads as TGTGCCATCACCGCGGGACTAGCGGGAGTCACAGATACGCAGTATTTT. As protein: CAITAGLAGVTDTQYF.

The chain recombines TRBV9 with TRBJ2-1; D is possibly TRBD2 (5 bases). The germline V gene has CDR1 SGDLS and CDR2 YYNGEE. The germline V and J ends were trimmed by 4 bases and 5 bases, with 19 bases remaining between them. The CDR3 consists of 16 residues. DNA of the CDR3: TGTGCCAGCAGCAGCTGGGAGAGTAGCAGAAACAATGAGCAGTTCTTC. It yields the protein CASSSWESSRNNEQFF. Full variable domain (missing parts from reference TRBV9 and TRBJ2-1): DSGVTQTPKHLITATGQRVTLRCSPRSGDLSVYWYQQSLDQGLQFLIQYYNGEERAKGNILERFSAQQFPDLHSELNLSSLELGDSALYFCASSSWESSRNNEQFFGPGTRLTVL.

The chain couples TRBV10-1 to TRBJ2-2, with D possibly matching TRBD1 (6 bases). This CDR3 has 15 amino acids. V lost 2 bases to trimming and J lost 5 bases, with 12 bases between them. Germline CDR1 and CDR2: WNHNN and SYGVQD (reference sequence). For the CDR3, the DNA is TGCGCCAGCAGTGAGGAACAGGGCTGGACCGGGGAGCTGTTTTTT. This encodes CASSEEQGWTGELFF.

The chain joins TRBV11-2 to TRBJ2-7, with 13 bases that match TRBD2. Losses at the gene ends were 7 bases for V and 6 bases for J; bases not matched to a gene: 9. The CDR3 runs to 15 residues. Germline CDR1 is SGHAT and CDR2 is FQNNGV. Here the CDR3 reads CASTTSGRAGVEQYF. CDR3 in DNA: TGTGCCAGCACCACTAGCGGGAGGGCCGGCGTCGAGCAGTACTTC.

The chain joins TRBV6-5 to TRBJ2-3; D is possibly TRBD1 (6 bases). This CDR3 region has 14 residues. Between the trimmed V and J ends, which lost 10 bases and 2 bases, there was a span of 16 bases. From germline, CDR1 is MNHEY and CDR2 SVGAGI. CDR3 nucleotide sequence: TGTGCCACCAACAGTGGGACAAACACAGATACGCAGTATTTT. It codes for CATNSGTNTDTQYF.

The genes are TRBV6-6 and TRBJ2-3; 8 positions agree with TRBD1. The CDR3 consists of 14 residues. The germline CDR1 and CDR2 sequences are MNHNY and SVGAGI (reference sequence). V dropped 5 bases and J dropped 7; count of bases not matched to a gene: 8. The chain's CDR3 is CASSPDRGRNTQYF. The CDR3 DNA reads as TGTGCCAGCAGTCCTGACAGGGGAAGGAATACGCAGTATTTT.

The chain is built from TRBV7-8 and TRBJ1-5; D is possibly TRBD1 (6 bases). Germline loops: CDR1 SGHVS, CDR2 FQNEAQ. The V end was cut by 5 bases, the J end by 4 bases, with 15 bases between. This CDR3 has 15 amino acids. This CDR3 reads CASSMRTESNQPQHF. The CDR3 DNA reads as TGTGCCAGCAGCATGAGGACAGAGTCAAATCAGCCCCAGCATTTT.

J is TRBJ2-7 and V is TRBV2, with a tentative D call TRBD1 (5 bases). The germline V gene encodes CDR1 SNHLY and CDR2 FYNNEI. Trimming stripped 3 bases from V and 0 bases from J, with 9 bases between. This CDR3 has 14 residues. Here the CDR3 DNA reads TGTGCCAGCAGTGACAGGGCAACCTCCTACGAGCAGTACTTC. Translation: CASSDRATSYEQYF.

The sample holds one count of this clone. Written as DNA, the CDR3 is TGTGCCAGCAGTTATAGATCAGCCAAAAACATTCAGTACTTC. Its translation is CASSYRSAKNIQYF. The rearrangement uses TRBV6-5 and TRBJ2-4; D remains unclear. The V end was cut by 3 bases, the J end by 0 bases, with 6 bases between. CDR3 length: 14 residues. CDR1 is MNHEY and CDR2 is SVGAGI in the germline V gene.

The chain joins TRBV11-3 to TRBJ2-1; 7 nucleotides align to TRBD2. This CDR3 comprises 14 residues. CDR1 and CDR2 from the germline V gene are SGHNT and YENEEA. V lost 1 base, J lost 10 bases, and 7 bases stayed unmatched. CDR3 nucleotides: TGTGCCAGCAGCTTAGCCGCGGGAGTGTGGGAGCAGTTCTTC. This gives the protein CASSLAAGVWEQFF.